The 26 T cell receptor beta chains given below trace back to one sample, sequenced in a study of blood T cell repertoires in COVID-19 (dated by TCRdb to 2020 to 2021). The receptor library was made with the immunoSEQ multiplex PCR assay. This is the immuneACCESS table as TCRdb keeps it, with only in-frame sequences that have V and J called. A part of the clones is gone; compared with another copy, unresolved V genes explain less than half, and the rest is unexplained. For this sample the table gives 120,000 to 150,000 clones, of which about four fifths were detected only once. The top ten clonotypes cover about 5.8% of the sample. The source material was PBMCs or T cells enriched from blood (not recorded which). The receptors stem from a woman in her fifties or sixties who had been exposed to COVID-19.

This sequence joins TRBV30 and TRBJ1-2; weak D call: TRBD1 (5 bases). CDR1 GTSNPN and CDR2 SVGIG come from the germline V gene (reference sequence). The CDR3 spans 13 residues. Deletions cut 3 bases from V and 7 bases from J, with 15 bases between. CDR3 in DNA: TGTGCCTGGAGGAGCCCGGGGGTTAGTGGCTACACCTTC. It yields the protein CAWRSPGVSGYTF.

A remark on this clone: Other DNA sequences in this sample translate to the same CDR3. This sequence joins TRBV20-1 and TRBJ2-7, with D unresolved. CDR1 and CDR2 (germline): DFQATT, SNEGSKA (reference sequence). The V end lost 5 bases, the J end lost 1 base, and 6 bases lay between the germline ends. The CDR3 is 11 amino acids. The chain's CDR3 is CSARTSYEQYF. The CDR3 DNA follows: TGCAGTGCTCGCACATCCTACGAGCAGTACTTC.

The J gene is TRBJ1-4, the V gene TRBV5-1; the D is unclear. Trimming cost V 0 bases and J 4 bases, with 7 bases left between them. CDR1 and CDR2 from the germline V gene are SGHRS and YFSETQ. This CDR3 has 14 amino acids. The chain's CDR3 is CASSLESVNEKLFF. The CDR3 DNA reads TGCGCCAGCAGCTTGGAATCCGTTAATGAAAAACTGTTTTTT.

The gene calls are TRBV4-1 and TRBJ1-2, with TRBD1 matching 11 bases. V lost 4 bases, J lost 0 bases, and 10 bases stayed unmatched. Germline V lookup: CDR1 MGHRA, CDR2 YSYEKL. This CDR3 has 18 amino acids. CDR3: CASSPKLGQGVTNYGYTF. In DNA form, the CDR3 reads TGCGCCAGCAGCCCTAAGCTGGGACAGGGGGTAACTAACTATGGCTACACCTTC.

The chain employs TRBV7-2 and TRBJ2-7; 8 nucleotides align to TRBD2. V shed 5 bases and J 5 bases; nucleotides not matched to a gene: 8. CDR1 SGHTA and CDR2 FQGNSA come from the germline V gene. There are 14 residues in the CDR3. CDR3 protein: CASSLSGITHEQYF. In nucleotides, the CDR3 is TGTGCCAGCAGCCTTAGCGGGATCACCCACGAGCAGTACTTC.

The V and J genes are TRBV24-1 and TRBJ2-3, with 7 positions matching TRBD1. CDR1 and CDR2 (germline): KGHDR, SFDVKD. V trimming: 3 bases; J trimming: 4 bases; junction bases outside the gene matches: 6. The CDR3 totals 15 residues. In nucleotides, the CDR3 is TGTGCCACCAGTGATGGGACAGAAGTTTCAGATACGCAGTATTTT. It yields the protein CATSDGTEVSDTQYF.

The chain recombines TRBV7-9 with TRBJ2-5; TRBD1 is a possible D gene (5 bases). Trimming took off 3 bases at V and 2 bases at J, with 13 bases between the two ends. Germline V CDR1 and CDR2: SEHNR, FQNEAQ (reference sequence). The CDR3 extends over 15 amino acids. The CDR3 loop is CASSFSQGPQETQYF. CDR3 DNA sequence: TGTGCCAGCAGCTTCTCGCAGGGCCCTCAAGAGACCCAGTACTTC.

CDR3 in DNA: TGTGCCAGCAGTGAAGGGGGAGGGGGAGTCAATCAGCCCCAGCATTTT. Translating gives CASSEGGGGVNQPQHF. J is TRBJ1-5 and V is TRBV6-1, with D possibly TRBD1 on 6 matching bases. V was clipped by 1 base and J by 3 bases, with 13 bases between them. This CDR3 has 16 amino acids. From germline, CDR1 is MNHNS and CDR2 SASEGT.

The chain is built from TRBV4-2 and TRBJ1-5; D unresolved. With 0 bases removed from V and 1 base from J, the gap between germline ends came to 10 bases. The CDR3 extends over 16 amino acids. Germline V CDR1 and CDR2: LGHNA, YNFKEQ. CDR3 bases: TGTGCCAGCAGCCAAGATGGGCGAATGAGCAATCAGCCCCAGCATTTT. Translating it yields CASSQDGRMSNQPQHF.

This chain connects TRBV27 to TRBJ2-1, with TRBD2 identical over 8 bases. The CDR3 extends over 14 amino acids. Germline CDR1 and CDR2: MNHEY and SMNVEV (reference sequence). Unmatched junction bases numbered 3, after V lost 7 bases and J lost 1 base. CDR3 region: CASIGGGSYNEQFF. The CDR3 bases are TGTGCCAGCATCGGCGGGGGGTCCTACAATGAGCAGTTCTTC.

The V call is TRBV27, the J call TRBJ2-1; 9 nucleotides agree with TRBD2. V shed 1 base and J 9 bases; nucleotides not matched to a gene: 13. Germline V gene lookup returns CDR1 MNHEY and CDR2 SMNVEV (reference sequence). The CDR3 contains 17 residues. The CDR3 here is CASSLWSASGILGEQFF. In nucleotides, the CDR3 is TGTGCCAGCAGTTTATGGTCGGCTAGCGGGATTCTTGGTGAGCAGTTCTTC.

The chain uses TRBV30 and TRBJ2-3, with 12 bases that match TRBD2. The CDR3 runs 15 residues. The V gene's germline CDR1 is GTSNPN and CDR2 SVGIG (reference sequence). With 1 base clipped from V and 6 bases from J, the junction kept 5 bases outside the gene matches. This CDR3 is CAWSATSGRLDTQYF. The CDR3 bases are TGTGCCTGGAGTGCTACTAGCGGGAGGCTCGATACGCAGTATTTT.

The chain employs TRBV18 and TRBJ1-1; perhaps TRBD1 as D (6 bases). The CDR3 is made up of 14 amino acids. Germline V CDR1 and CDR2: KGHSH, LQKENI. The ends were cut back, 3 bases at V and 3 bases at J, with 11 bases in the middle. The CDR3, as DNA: TGTGCCAGCTCACCGAGGACAGAACACACTGAAGCTTTCTTT. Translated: CASSPRTEHTEAFF.

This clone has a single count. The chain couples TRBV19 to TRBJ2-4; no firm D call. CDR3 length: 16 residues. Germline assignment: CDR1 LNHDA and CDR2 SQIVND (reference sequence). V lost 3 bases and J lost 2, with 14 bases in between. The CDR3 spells CASSIIPARSKNIQYF. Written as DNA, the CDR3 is TGTGCCAGTAGTATTATTCCAGCGAGGTCCAAAAACATTCAGTACTTC.

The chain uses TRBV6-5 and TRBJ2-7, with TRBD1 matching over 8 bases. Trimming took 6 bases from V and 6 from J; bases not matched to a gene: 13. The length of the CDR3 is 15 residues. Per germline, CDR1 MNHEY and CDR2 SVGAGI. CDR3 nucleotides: TGTGCCAGCAGGCCCTCCGGCAGGGGGCCCAGCGAGCAGTACTTC. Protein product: CASRPSGRGPSEQYF.

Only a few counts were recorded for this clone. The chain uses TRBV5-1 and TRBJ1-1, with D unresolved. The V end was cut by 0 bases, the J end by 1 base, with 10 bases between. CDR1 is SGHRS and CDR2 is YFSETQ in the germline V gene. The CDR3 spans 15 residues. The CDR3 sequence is CASSLDRAANTEAFF. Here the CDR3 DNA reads TGCGCCAGCAGCTTGGACAGAGCCGCGAACACTGAAGCTTTCTTT.

CDR3 region: CASSPLGKSNQPQHF. As DNA, the CDR3 is TGTGCCAGCAGCCCCCTCGGGAAGAGCAATCAGCCCCAGCATTTT. The chain is built from TRBV5-6 and TRBJ1-5, with D unresolved. Trimming took off 4 bases at V and 1 base at J, with 12 bases between the two ends. This CDR3 is built from 15 residues. From germline, CDR1 is SGHDT and CDR2 YYEEEE.

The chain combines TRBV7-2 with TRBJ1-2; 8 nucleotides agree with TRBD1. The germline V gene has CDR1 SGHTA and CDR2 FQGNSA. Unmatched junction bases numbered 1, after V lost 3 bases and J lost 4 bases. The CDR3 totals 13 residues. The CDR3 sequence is CASSFGQGYGYTF. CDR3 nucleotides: TGTGCCAGCAGCTTCGGACAGGGCTATGGCTACACCTTC.

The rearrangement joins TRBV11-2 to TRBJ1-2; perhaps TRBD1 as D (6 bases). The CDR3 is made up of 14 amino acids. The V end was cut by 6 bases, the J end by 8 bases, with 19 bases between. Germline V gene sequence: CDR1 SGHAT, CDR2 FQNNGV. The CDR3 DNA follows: TGTGCCAGCAGAGCCGGGGGGCGGTTAGGAGGCTACACCTTC. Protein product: CASRAGGRLGGYTF.

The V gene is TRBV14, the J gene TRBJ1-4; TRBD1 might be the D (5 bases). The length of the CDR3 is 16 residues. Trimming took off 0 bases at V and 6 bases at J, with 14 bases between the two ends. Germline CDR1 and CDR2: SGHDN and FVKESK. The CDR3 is CASSQEGGLSYEKLFF. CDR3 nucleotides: TGTGCCAGCAGCCAAGAGGGGGGACTATCATATGAAAAACTGTTTTTT.

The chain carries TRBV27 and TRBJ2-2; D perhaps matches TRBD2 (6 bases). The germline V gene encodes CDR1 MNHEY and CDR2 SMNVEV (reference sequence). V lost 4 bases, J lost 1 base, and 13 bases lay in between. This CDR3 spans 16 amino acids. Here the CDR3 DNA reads TGTGCCAGCAGTTCCCGAGGTAGCGGGAACACCGGGGAGCTGTTTTTT. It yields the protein CASSSRGSGNTGELFF.

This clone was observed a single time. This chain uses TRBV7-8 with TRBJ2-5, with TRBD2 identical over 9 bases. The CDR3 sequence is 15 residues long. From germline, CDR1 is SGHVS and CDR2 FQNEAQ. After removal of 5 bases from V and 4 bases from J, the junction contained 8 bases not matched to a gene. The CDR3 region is CASSMTSGGGETQYF. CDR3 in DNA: TGTGCCAGCAGCATGACTAGCGGAGGAGGAGAGACCCAGTACTTC.

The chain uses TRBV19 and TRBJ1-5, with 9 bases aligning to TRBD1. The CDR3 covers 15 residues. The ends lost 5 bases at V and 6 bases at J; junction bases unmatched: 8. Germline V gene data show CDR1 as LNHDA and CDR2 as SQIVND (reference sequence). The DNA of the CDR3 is TGTGCCAGTAGTGTCGGACAGGGGAAAGGTCAGCCCCAGCATTTT. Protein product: CASSVGQGKGQPQHF.

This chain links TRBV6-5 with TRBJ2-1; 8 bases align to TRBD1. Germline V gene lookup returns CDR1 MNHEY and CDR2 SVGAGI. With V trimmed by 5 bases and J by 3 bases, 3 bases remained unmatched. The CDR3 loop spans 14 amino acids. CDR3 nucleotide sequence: TGTGCCAGCAGTACAGGGACAGGCTACAATGAGCAGTTCTTC. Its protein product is CASSTGTGYNEQFF.

The CDR3: CASTNRVGITEAFF. CDR3 nucleotide sequence: TGTGCCAGCACCAACAGGGTAGGGATCACTGAAGCTTTCTTT. The V and J genes are TRBV6-5 and TRBJ1-1; tentative D call: TRBD1 (6 bases). V was shortened by 7 bases and J by 4 bases, with 16 bases between the two germline ends. CDR3 length: 14 amino acids. Germline lookup yields CDR1 MNHEY and CDR2 SVGAGI.

CDR3 nucleotide sequence: TGTGCCAGCAGTTTATATTTCGGACAGACGAACACTGAAGCTTTCTTT. Translated, it gives CASSLYFGQTNTEAFF. The rearrangement uses TRBV27 and TRBJ1-1, with D possibly being TRBD1 (6 bases). The V end was cut by 1 base, the J end by 1 base, with 13 bases between. Germline CDR1 and CDR2: MNHEY and SMNVEV (reference sequence). The CDR3 sequence is 16 residues long.